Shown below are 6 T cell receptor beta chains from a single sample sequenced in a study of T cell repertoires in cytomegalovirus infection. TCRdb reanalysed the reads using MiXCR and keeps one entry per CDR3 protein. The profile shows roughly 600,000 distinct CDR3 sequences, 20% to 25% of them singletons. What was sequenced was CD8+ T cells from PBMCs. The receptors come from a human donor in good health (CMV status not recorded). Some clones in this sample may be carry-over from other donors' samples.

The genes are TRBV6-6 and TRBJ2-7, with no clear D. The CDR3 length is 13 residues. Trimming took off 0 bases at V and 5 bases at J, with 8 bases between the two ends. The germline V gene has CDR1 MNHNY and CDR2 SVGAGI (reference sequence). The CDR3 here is CASSYSVSHEQYF. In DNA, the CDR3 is TGTGCCAGCAGTTACTCGGTCAGCCACGAGCAGTACTTC.

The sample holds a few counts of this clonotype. CDR3 bases: TGTGCCAGCAGTTTTGGGGTTGGCGAGCCCCAGCATTTT. It encodes CASSFGVGEPQHF. V and J are TRBV12-3 or TRBV12-4 and TRBJ1-5; D is unclear. The CDR3 contains 13 residues. The V and J ends lost 3 bases and 8 bases respectively, with 11 bases between them.

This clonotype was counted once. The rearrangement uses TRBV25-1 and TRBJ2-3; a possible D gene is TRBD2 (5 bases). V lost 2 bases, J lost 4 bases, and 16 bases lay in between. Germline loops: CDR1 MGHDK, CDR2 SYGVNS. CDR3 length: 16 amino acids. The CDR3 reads CASSESPAGRADTQYF. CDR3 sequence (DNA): TGTGCCAGCAGTGAAAGCCCGGCGGGTAGGGCAGATACGCAGTATTTT.

CDR3 bases: TGTGCCAGCAGTTACTCGCCAGACACAGATACGCAGTATTTT. This translates into CASSYSPDTDTQYF. V usage is TRBV6-5 and J usage is TRBJ2-3; D gene unclear. The germline V gene has CDR1 MNHEY and CDR2 SVGAGI. The ends were cut back, 0 bases at V and 2 bases at J, with 6 bases in the middle. This CDR3 contains 14 residues.

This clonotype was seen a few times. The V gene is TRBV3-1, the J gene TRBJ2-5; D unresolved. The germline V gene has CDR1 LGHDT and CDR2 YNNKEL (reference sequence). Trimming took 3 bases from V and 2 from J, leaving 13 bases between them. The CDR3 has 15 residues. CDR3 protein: CASSHFAKTQETQYF. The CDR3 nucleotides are TGTGCCAGCAGCCATTTCGCGAAAACTCAAGAGACCCAGTACTTC.

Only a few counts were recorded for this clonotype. The CDR3 DNA sequence: TGCAGCGTTGAAGATGGGTGGGCTGCTGTGGGGTCTGAAGCTTTCTTT. It encodes CSVEDGWAAVGSEAFF. This chain connects TRBV29-1 to TRBJ1-1, with D uncertain. From germline, CDR1 is SQVTM and CDR2 ANQGSEA. V shed 0 bases and J shed 6 bases, with 20 bases lying between them. The CDR3 spans 16 residues.